This TCR beta chain was recorded in a study of cytomegalovirus exposure and HLA in healthy donors. Study at large: Both the 100 to 150 validation repertoires and the 600 to 750 first-cohort repertoires used the same platform, as reported by a later analysis.

Assay used: immunoSEQ multiplex PCR; TCRdb lists only in-frame clones, some missing. The sample consists of approximately 160,000 clones, about nine tenths of them appearing once. Sample: PBMCs. The sequence came from a woman aged 25 to 45 in good health and CMV-seronegative.

CDR3: CASSGVTPVRDTQYF. DNA of the CDR3: TGTGCCAGCAGTGGGGTGACGCCGGTGCGGGATACGCAGTATTTT. This sequence joins TRBV2 and TRBJ2-3; D remains unclear. CDR1 and CDR2 (germline): SNHLY, FYNNEI. CDR3 length equals 15 residues. Trimming stripped 4 bases from V and 6 bases from J, with 17 bases between.